Following are 26 T cell receptor beta chains from one sample sequenced in a study of blood T cell repertoires in COVID-19. The data were produced by immunoSEQ multiplex PCR, yet TCRdb's version contains in-frame clones alone and is incomplete. The sample records 100,000 or so clones, around 72% being singletons. The sample was peripheral blood. The receptor source for this set is a woman older than 75 with acute or convalescent COVID-19.

The chain joins TRBV4-1 to TRBJ2-1; a possible D gene is TRBD1 (6 bases). In germline, CDR1 is MGHRA, CDR2 YSYEKL. V was shortened by 1 base and J by 0 bases, with 10 bases between the two germline ends. This CDR3 comprises 16 residues. The chain's CDR3 is CASSQVQGLSYNEQFF. DNA of the CDR3: TGCGCCAGCAGCCAAGTCCAGGGGCTCTCCTACAATGAGCAGTTCTTC.

This sequence joins TRBV9 and TRBJ2-1; D unclear. The germline V gene has CDR1 SGDLS and CDR2 YYNGEE. CDR3 length: 18 residues. The V and J ends lost 0 bases and 1 base respectively, with 17 bases between them. The CDR3 DNA follows: TGTGCCAGCAGCGTAGACCCCCTCAGCGCAAATTCCTACAATGAGCAGTTCTTC. Protein sequence: CASSVDPLSANSYNEQFF.

The rearrangement links TRBV5-1 to TRBJ2-7; D possibly corresponds to TRBD1 (6 bases). CDR1 SGHRS and CDR2 YFSETQ come from the germline V gene. The CDR3 is 14 residues long. V lost 0 bases and J lost 5, with 12 bases in between. Here the CDR3 DNA reads TGCGCCAGCAGCTTGGGGCTGGGGGCGGACGAGCAGTACTTC. This gives the protein CASSLGLGADEQYF.

Details on this clone: Other DNA sequences within the sample encode an identical CDR3. The J gene is TRBJ1-2, the V gene TRBV6-2 or TRBV6-3; D is unclear. Deletions cut 6 bases from V and 3 bases from J, with 8 bases between. Germline lookup yields CDR1 MNHEY and CDR2 SVGEGT. This CDR3 contains 12 residues. The CDR3 DNA follows: TGTGCCAGCAGCCTCGGGGACTATGGCTACACCTTC. It is translated as CASSLGDYGYTF.

The V and J genes are TRBV29-1 and TRBJ2-7; TRBD1 matches 10 bases. The length of the CDR3 is 13 residues. Germline CDR1 is SQVTM and CDR2 is ANQGSEA. V lost 6 bases and J lost 6; bases outside the gene matches: 8. The CDR3 is CSVLPGQGFEQYF. The CDR3 coding sequence is TGCAGCGTCCTTCCGGGACAGGGGTTCGAGCAGTACTTC.

This chain uses TRBV21-1 with TRBJ1-1; TRBD1, the D gene given by the table, was not confirmed from the DNA. TRBV21-1 is designated a pseudogene. There are 16 residues in the CDR3. The CDR3 DNA follows: TGTGCCAGCAGCAATCAGACAGGGGCGAGGAACACTGAAGCTTTCTTT. The encoded protein is CASSNQTGARNTEAFF.

The chain couples TRBV13 to TRBJ1-2; D ambiguous. V lost 1 base to trimming and J lost 1 base, with 7 bases between them. CDR1 and CDR2 from the germline V gene are PRHDT and FYEKMQ (reference sequence). The CDR3 is 14 amino acids. DNA of the CDR3: TGTGCCAGCAGCTTAGAGCCATATAACTATGGCTACACCTTC. This codes for CASSLEPYNYGYTF.

This chain uses TRBV4-3 with TRBJ2-7; 11 nucleotides match TRBD1. The length of the CDR3 is 15 residues. With V trimmed by 1 base and J by 5 bases, 4 bases remained unmatched. Germline loops: CDR1 LGHNA, CDR2 YSLEER. The CDR3 region has the DNA TGCGCCAGCAGCCAAGGGACAGGGGGCGTCGACGAGCAGTACTTC. Its protein product is CASSQGTGGVDEQYF.

The chain recombines TRBV4-1 with TRBJ1-2; D unclear. V shed 0 bases and J shed 3 bases, with 5 bases lying between them. Per germline, CDR1 MGHRA and CDR2 YSYEKL. The CDR3 has 13 residues. The CDR3 spells CASSQDSDYGYTF. The CDR3 bases are TGCGCCAGCAGCCAAGATTCAGACTATGGCTACACCTTC.

This clone was seen more than once but under ten times. CDR3 residues: CASSFRSHTANTGELFF. The CDR3, as DNA: TGTGCCAGCAGTTTCCGGTCCCATACCGCGAACACCGGGGAGCTGTTTTTT. The chain carries TRBV27 and TRBJ2-2; D gene unclear. The V gene lost 3 bases and the J gene lost 0 bases, with 14 bases spanning the gap. The germline V gene has CDR1 MNHEY and CDR2 SMNVEV (reference sequence). The CDR3 contains 17 residues.

The CDR3 sequence: CASNPPGSEKLFF. The CDR3 nucleotides read TGTGCCAGTAATCCCCCGGGGAGCGAAAAACTGTTTTTT. This chain connects TRBV19 to TRBJ1-4; D is undetermined. V was cut by 7 bases and J by 8 bases, with 14 bases left in between. There are 13 residues in the CDR3. The germline V gene has CDR1 LNHDA and CDR2 SQIVND (reference sequence).

This clone has ten or more counts. The V gene is TRBV6-4, the J gene TRBJ1-6; D not certain. Trimming removed 0 bases from V and 10 bases from J, with 13 bases in between. Germline lookup yields CDR1 MRHNA and CDR2 SNTAGT. The CDR3 loop spans 15 amino acids. The CDR3 is CASSDSNGVGSPLHF. The CDR3 DNA reads as TGTGCCAGCAGTGACTCTAACGGGGTCGGCTCACCCCTCCACTTT.

The table lists this clone with a count of one. The genes are TRBV19 and TRBJ1-1; D perhaps matches TRBD1 (5 bases). The CDR3 has 12 residues. Germline values: CDR1 LNHDA, CDR2 SQIVND (reference sequence). V lost 7 bases, J lost 6 bases, and 12 bases lay in between. The CDR3 sequence: CASTQGSPEAFF. In DNA form, the CDR3 reads TGTGCCAGTACCCAGGGAAGCCCTGAAGCTTTCTTT.

This rearrangement joins TRBV4-3 to TRBJ1-1, with D hard to call. CDR3 size: 13 residues. V was pared by 2 bases and J by 0 bases, with 4 bases between. Germline values: CDR1 LGHNA, CDR2 YSLEER. The CDR3 DNA follows: TGCGCCAGCAGCCAACAAATGAACACTGAAGCTTTCTTT. Its protein product is CASSQQMNTEAFF.

This clone was observed a few times. The V call is TRBV18, the J call TRBJ2-7; tentatively, D is TRBD2 (5 bases). Germline V lookup: CDR1 KGHSH, CDR2 LQKENI. This CDR3 spans 13 amino acids. V was shortened by 6 bases and J by 3 bases, with 12 bases between the two germline ends. CDR3 sequence (DNA): TGTGCCAGCTCCCTAACCCGGGACTACGAGCAGTACTTC. The encoded protein is CASSLTRDYEQYF.

This clone came up a few times. The J gene is TRBJ1-2, the V gene TRBV7-8, with D maybe TRBD1 (5 bases). The CDR3 is 14 amino acids. Germline V gene lookup returns CDR1 SGHVS and CDR2 FQNEAQ. The V end lost 5 bases, the J end lost 3 bases, and 13 bases lay between the germline ends. CDR3 region: CASSPSGGDYGYTF. CDR3 nucleotides: TGTGCCAGCAGCCCATCGGGGGGAGACTATGGCTACACCTTC.

The chain has TRBV13 and TRBJ2-7; TRBD2 matches at 10 bases. The junction had 20 bases not matched to a gene; V was cut back by 3 bases and J by 9 bases. This CDR3 has 18 residues. Per the germline V gene, CDR1 is PRHDT and CDR2 is FYEKMQ (reference sequence). For the CDR3, the DNA is TGTGCCAGCAGCTTTCGCGTACAGCCGGGACTAGCGCCAAGATTGCAGTACTTC. Translated: CASSFRVQPGLAPRLQYF. Variable domain in full (rest from reference TRBV13 and TRBJ2-7): AAGVIQSPRHLIKEKRETATLKCYPIPRHDTVYWYQQGPGQDPQFLISFYEKMQSDKGSIPDRFSAQQFSDYHSELNMSSLELGDSALYFCASSFRVQPGLAPRLQYFGPGTRLTVT.

This chain uses TRBV11-1 with TRBJ1-1; D is unresolved. V was cut by 1 base and J by 1 base, with 10 bases left in between. The germline V gene has CDR1 SGHAT and CDR2 FQDESV (reference sequence). The length of the CDR3 is 15 residues. The CDR3 DNA reads TGTGCCAGCAGCTTAGGTCTAACGGGGAACACTGAAGCTTTCTTT. It is translated as CASSLGLTGNTEAFF.

This sequence joins TRBV4-3 and TRBJ2-5; TRBD2 matches at 9 bases. Germline V gene lookup returns CDR1 LGHNA and CDR2 YSLEER. CDR3 length equals 15 residues. With V trimmed by 1 base and J by 4 bases, 4 bases remained unmatched. CDR3 DNA: TGCGCCAGCAGCCAAGTGGGCGGGGGGGTAGAGACCCAGTACTTC. Protein sequence: CASSQVGGGVETQYF.

The chain joins TRBV7-9 to TRBJ1-1, with TRBD1 matching 9 bases. The CDR3 extends over 13 amino acids. Per the germline V gene, CDR1 is SEHNR and CDR2 is FQNEAQ (reference sequence). After removal of 8 bases from V and 4 bases from J, the junction contained 5 bases not matched to a gene. The CDR3 nucleotides are TGTGCCAGCGTGGACAGGGGAGCCACTGAAGCTTTCTTT. Its protein product is CASVDRGATEAFF.

The chain joins TRBV27 to TRBJ2-7; 9 bases map to TRBD2. CDR1 and CDR2 (germline): MNHEY, SMNVEV (reference sequence). V was clipped by 7 bases and J by 0 bases; unmatched bases: 13. CDR3 length: 17 residues. The CDR3 sequence: CASKLRASGESSYEQYF. The DNA of the CDR3 is TGTGCCAGCAAACTTCGGGCTAGCGGGGAGAGCTCCTACGAGCAGTACTTC.

The V and J genes are TRBV19 and TRBJ1-1; D remains ambiguous. Germline CDR1 reads LNHDA; CDR2 reads SQIVND (reference sequence). Trimming shortened V by 6 bases and J by 7 bases, and 18 bases separated the two germline ends. The CDR3 extends over 14 amino acids. The chain's CDR3 is CASSRNDMSGEAFF. As DNA, the CDR3 is TGTGCCAGTAGCCGAAACGATATGTCGGGTGAAGCTTTCTTT.

This chain connects TRBV15 to TRBJ1-4; 9 bases agree with TRBD1. Germline V gene sequence: CDR1 LNHNV, CDR2 YYDKDF (reference sequence). V shed 4 bases, J shed 7 bases, and the junction held 7 bases outside the gene matches. The CDR3 is 15 residues long. The CDR3 DNA reads as TGTGCCACCAGCATCTCCGGGACAGGGACTGAAAAACTGTTTTTT. Encoded protein: CATSISGTGTEKLFF.

This chain uses TRBV4-3 with TRBJ2-5, with a possible D match to TRBD2 (5 bases). Trimming shortened V by 1 base and J by 2 bases, and 11 bases separated the two germline ends. Germline CDR1 LGHNA, CDR2 YSLEER. The CDR3 is 15 residues long. The CDR3 DNA reads TGCGCCAGCAGCCAAGGAACGGGAAAACAAGAGACCCAGTACTTC. Its translation: CASSQGTGKQETQYF.

This rearrangement joins TRBV5-1 to TRBJ1-2; a weak D match, TRBD1 (6 bases). Germline V lookup: CDR1 SGHRS, CDR2 YFSETQ. Trimming shortened V by 4 bases and J by 8 bases, and 21 bases separated the two germline ends. The CDR3 has 15 residues. This CDR3 reads CASSAGTGGREGYTF. The CDR3 DNA is TGCGCCAGCAGCGCCGGGACGGGGGGGCGAGAGGGCTACACCTTC.

This clone was recorded a few times. The rearrangement links TRBV5-1 to TRBJ2-1; 7 positions match TRBD2. V shed 0 bases and J 2 bases; nucleotides not matched to a gene: 2. CDR3 length equals 15 residues. Per germline, CDR1 SGHRS and CDR2 YFSETQ. The CDR3 protein is CASSLGLAAYNEQFF. In nucleotides, the CDR3 is TGCGCCAGCAGCTTGGGACTAGCCGCCTACAATGAGCAGTTCTTC.